This T cell receptor (beta chain) was found in a study of tumor-infiltrating lymphocytes in primary liver carcinoma. This CDR3 is 14 amino acids long. CDR1 is SQVTM and CDR2 is ANQGSEA in the germline V gene. Germline DNA was also extracted, with blood RNA taken from unsorted whole blood. Donors were untreated and chronically infected with HBV. Study results and limitations: Tumor region pairs showed greater overlap than either tumor-adjacent or tumor-blood pairs did. Tumors and blood were compared for top-250-clone fraction, and tumors had the significantly higher value (p = 0.039).

Constant-region priming of roughly 490 ng total RNA yielded TCR beta cDNA. Slightly modified ARM-PCR, run as three nested multiplex PCR rounds, produced the TCR beta libraries. A C-beta reverse primer and TRBV1-TRBV30 forward primers served in each of the first two PCR rounds, at 9 to 10 cycles apiece. Each CDR3 protein is one row after TCRdb ran MiXCR on the multiplex PCR reads. The sample lists about 320,000 distinct CDR3 sequences, around three fifths seen once, with around 15% in the top ten. In the case of this clonotype: No antigen is known for it. One junction end does not reproduce the germline sequence, and a read error may be involved.

This chain joins TRBV29-1 and TRBJ2-7, with D maybe TRBD1 (5 bases). The clonotype comes from a woman in her twenties or thirties with primary liver carcinoma and hepatitis B virus infection. Sequences were obtained from peripheral blood. CDR3 sequence reads: CNVEITAGKYEQYF. The CDR3 DNA reads as TGCAACGTTGAAATAACGGCAGGGAAATACGAGCAGTACTTC.